The sequence of this TCR beta chain was determined in a study of blood T cell repertoires in COVID-19. CDR1 is WSHSY and CDR2 is SAAADI in the germline V gene. J lost 1 base, V lost 6 bases, and 5 bases had no gene match. The CDR3 contains 15 residues. Here immunoSEQ multiplex PCR was the method, and the copy in TCRdb shows in-frame clones only, minus some. The repertoire holds hundreds of thousands of clones, with more than 70% as singletons. The TCR was taken from an elderly woman with COVID-19, enrolled during active disease. The chain uses TRBV10-2 and TRBJ1-1; 10 nucleotides agree with TRBD1. The sequenced sample consisted of peripheral blood. CDR3 sequence (DNA): TGCGCCAGCAGGACCGGGACAGGGGCGAACACTGAAGCTTTCTTT. Protein: CASRTGTGANTEAFF.